The TCR beta chain described here comes from a study of cytomegalovirus exposure and HLA in healthy donors (dated by TCRdb to about 2017). For the study in its entirety: According to an earlier analysis of several hundred of the donors, 150 million to 200 million T cells yielded some 120 million unique TCR beta sequences and 276 Gb of sequence data. An early release that covered fewer than 800 HLA-typed donors contained 250 to 350 gigabases of sequencing data and some 87 million unique TCR sequences. The genetic ancestry cluster associated with self-reported Caucasian donors included 81% of the 300 to 450 genotyped donors. The study aimed to test whether signatures of past pathogen exposure could be identified by cataloging public T cell receptors. Using immunosequencing, the study profiled T cell repertoires from around 670 subjects and related those repertoires to cytomegalovirus serostatus. Besides the first cohort of under 700 subjects, a separate validation cohort made up of roughly 120 different subjects was used. To predict cytomegalovirus infection status, the study brought together high-throughput TCR immunosequencing, statistical association of individual TCRs with disease status, and machine learning. In a later analysis, previously published TCR beta repertoires from some 640 donors were re-analyzed and high-resolution HLA genotyping was added so that TCR occurrence patterns could be studied. The later analysis used no new phenotypic data to find candidate immune exposures, relying instead on TCR beta sequences and their occurrence across donors. To decide whether each TCR beta V gene segment behaved as functional or pseudogenic, an earlier analysis of approximately 620 of the donors relied on high-throughput TCR beta sequencing. Donor age, sex, ethnicity and CMV serostatus were collected together with the repertoire data. A later genetic analysis used genome-wide SNP genotypes for 398 of the 666 donors, treating that subset as a discovery cohort. All discovery cohort repertoires had been generated on a single sequencing platform. Both class I and class II loci were covered by HLA typing, at four-digit resolution. The number of typed donors differed by locus: roughly 629-640 for A, B, C, DRB1 and DQB1; approximately 520 for DQA1; 606 for DPA1; and around 470 for DPB1. About five DR-DQ haplotypes were treated as single units for association and clustering because of strong linkage in the cohort. Across around 400 genotyped donors of the cohort, an average of 235,054 unique TCR beta nucleotide sequences per donor were sequenced, and approximately 17% of those sequences were non-productive.

The library was produced with the immunoSEQ multiplex PCR assay. For the multiplex PCR, a mixture combining 60 forward primers for TCR Vbeta segments and 13 reverse primers for TCR Jbeta segments was used. The CDR3 region of rearranged TCR beta genes was amplified from genomic DNA by a multiplex PCR assay. On the Illumina HiSeq System, the amplified TCR beta libraries were sequenced as 87-base-pair reads. The paper's data handling went like this. Across the roughly 670 repertoires, a later analysis counted 80 million or so unique TCR beta chains, roughly 11 million of which were shared by at least two donors. Raw reads were error-corrected and collapsed into unique sequences by a nearest-neighbor algorithm in which closely related sequences were merged to remove PCR and sequencing errors. V, D and J gene segments were assigned by aligning CDR3 sequences to IMGT reference sequences. For a sequence to be retained, at least a six-nucleotide match to both a V gene segment and a J gene segment was required. Rearrangements were classified as productive when the CDR3 lacked stop codons and remained in frame with V and J, and all other rearrangements were classified as non-productive. Following IMGT convention, CDR3 was defined as the stretch from the second conserved V-encoded cysteine to the conserved J-encoded phenylalanine. In an earlier analysis of around 640 of the donors, sequences lacking an unambiguous match to a single V gene segment were excluded. In an earlier analysis of several hundred of the donors, V segments were called functional above 56.7% productive rearrangements and were called segregating when the between-donor standard deviation exceeded 5%. A statistical classification framework was built to diagnose cytomegalovirus status from the catalog of TCR beta chain sequences. A later analysis assigned V and J genes by comparing TCR nucleotide sequences with IMGT/GENE-DB human TR gene sequences. A later analysis assigned CDR3 sequences and most-parsimonious VDJ recombination scenarios with the TCRdist pipeline. A later analysis defined each TCR beta chain by its CDR3 amino acid sequence plus V-gene family, and excluded reads lacking a unique V-gene family. As a way to deal with suspected cross-contamination and a sequencing artifact, a later analysis dropped more than 500 nucleotide sequences that were highly shared and had low generation probability. In a later analysis, a clonal expansion index was calculated for each public chain from normalized within-repertoire ranks of inferred template counts. In a later analysis, generation probabilities were computed with a VDJ recombination model fitted to out-of-frame rearrangements, and the resulting probabilities were checked against IGoR. A later analysis scored TCR-TCR, TCR-HLA and TCR-CMV co-occurrence with hypergeometric tests, applying a repertoire-size bias correction to TCR pairs. False discovery rates were estimated in a later analysis by permuting HLA or CMV assignments 20 times. A later analysis grouped co-occurring TCRs with DBSCAN, adding TCRdist sequence similarity when clustering within HLA-allele-positive subsets. Repertoires with fewer than 30,000 or more than 120,000 public chains were left out of co-occurrence clustering, as were about five repertoires with anomalous nucleotide sharing. TCRdb took over this immuneACCESS table, retaining in-frame rearrangements with V and J assigned. Such tables are incomplete; in checked studies, under half of the missing clones stem from an unresolved V gene, and the remainder is unexplained. That table gives V, J and clone size, and the DNA gave D and trimming. Counted in this sample were 150,000 or so clones; roughly 88% of them appeared once. Of the sample, approximately 8.5% is held by the ten largest clones.

According to the germline V gene, CDR1 reads SGHRS and CDR2 reads YFSETQ. Including cysteine and phenylalanine, the CDR3 has 15 amino acids. Here the CDR3 DNA is all that survives: 45 bases in frame from base 1. From V the trimming removes 0 bases and from J it removes 7 bases, while the gene matches leave 5 bases of the junction unaccounted for. Concerning this clone itself: Its specific antigen is unknown. Base qualities were left out, and no much larger clone turns up one base away.

In total, fewer than 750 healthy bone marrow donors made up the cohort. At the time of sampling, all cohort members were nominally healthy, though unrecorded immune exposures were likely present. The donor was CMV seropositive and belonged to the group of some 290 seropositive cohort members. Each donor provided a peripheral blood sample, and peripheral blood mononuclear cells were used for TCR beta sequencing. The Qiagen DNeasy Blood Extraction Kit was used to extract genomic DNA from the blood cell samples. The paper's findings and limits, for the study overall: A total of about 180 TCR beta chains were listed by the study as associated with cytomegalovirus. Compared with the roughly 700-donor mean, donors in an Asian-associated ancestry cluster had fewer N-insertions in productive TCRs, according to a later genetic analysis. In a later analysis, HLA-associated TCR beta chains were found to be more clonally expanded and to have lower generation probabilities than equally common non-associated chains. The only immune exposure information available for the cohort was CMV serostatus. Only TCR beta chains were sequenced in this cohort, and the absence of alpha or paired-chain data limited detectable features. According to a later analysis, TCR association rates differed among HLA loci, with DRB1 alleles showing the most associated TCRs and HLA-C alleles showing the fewest. The authors suggested that the approach could potentially be extended to other disease states and immunological phenotypes. Sequencing depth was assumed to be roughly uniform across donors in the presence/absence analyses, though that assumption may not hold. Most TCR sequences were seen in very few donors, while some public TCRs were found in many individuals. When HLA alleles, especially DR and DQ, strongly co-occurred, TCR associations were difficult to assign to individual alleles. HLA typing was unavailable for some donors at each locus, so association tests used only the typed subset. Some IMGT-functional V segments, including TRBV6-2 and TRBV6-3, could not be told apart with the 87-base-pair reads, so those segments were excluded. Most CMV-associated TCR beta chains appeared to be HLA-restricted in a later analysis, and the HLA associations seemed to be driven largely by CMV exposure. A further reported finding was that TCR beta sequences accurately predicted the HLA-A and HLA-B alleles for most subjects in the first cohort. According to a later analysis, parvovirus B19, influenza, CMV and Epstein-Barr virus appeared linked to several top co-occurrence clusters. The sequencing pipeline was judged likely to have produced a cluster of highly shared sequence variants as a technical artifact. In vitro tests confirmed that a few of the cytomegalovirus-associated TCR beta chains recognize cytomegalovirus antigens. At a false discovery rate of 0.05, a later analysis linked about 17,000 TCR beta sequences to specific HLA alleles. Correlated functional status among segregating V segments might reflect linkage disequilibrium, but an unknown experimental factor could not be ruled out. In an earlier analysis of about 550 of the donors, most TCR beta V segments were observed in productive rearrangements about 87% or about 30% of the time, broadly matching IMGT annotations. In a later genetic analysis, a missense DCLRE1C variant was associated with V-gene and J-gene trimming of TCR beta chains, and the association was replicated in an independent cohort. The classifier was reported to diagnose cytomegalovirus status with high specificity and sensitivity in both the original cohort and the validation cohort. Because counts were too low, about 17 rarely observed V segments, including chromosome 9 orphons, were excluded from the earlier analysis of around 640 of the donors.

The chain is made from TRBV5-1 and TRBJ1-1, with 11 bases aligning to TRBD1. The clonotype comes from a man aged 18 to 30 in good health and CMV-seropositive. The specimen was PBMCs. The CDR3 loop reads CASSLEGQGGSEAFF. The DNA is as follows: TGCGCCAGCAGCTTGGAGGGACAGGGGGGCAGTGAAGCTTTCTTT.